This note documents a single TCR beta chain sequence. Clones were sequenced by immunoSEQ multiplex PCR, and TCRdb holds only the in-frame ones, with some missing. The sample has about 100,000 clones; 90% to 96% are singletons. The CDR3 totals 13 residues. V was pared by 3 bases and J by 4 bases, with 9 bases between. Per germline, CDR1 LNHDA and CDR2 SQIVND (reference sequence). The data are from a study of OX40 agonist ivuxolimab in advanced cancers. The overall study: An agonistic anti-OX40 (CD134) antibody, ivuxolimab, was used to treat the patients. Participants, around 80% male, averaged about 59 years of age, ranging from about 23 to 80. It was permissible to have had prior anti-PD-1, anti-PD-L1 or anti-CTLA-4 therapy, and approximately 38% had some.

Patients were ineligible given autoimmune disease history or systemic immunosuppression. The TCR sequence derives from an adult with an advanced solid tumor such as melanoma, head and neck, liver or kidney cancer. This sequence joins TRBV19 and TRBJ1-2, with D possibly matching TRBD1 (6 bases). Specimen: CD4+ or CD8+ T cells sorted from blood, collected in a trial of the OX40 agonist ivuxolimab. As DNA, the CDR3 is TGTGCCAGTAGTATGAGGACAGCCTATGGCTACACCTTC. Amino acid sequence: CASSMRTAYGYTF.